This entry is about one T cell receptor (beta chain). There are 15 residues in the CDR3. This sample was taken from a study of cytomegalovirus exposure and HLA in healthy donors. Primers included in the PCR were 60 Vbeta and 13 Jbeta primers. Profiling relied on immunoSEQ multiplex PCR, and the TCRdb table lists in-frame clones only, not all of them. This sample carries 95,000 to 110,000 clones, around 85% of them seen once, and the ten largest clones take approximately 2.2%. Sequencing was carried out using PBMCs. This chain uses TRBV21-1 with TRBJ1-2; the DNA was not used to check the table's D call, TRBD1. TRBV21-1 is a listed pseudogene. The TCR sequence derives from a man under 40 in good health and CMV-seronegative. The CDR3 protein is CASIARGTPNYGYTF. CDR3 DNA sequence: TGTGCCAGCATCGCCAGGGGAACCCCTAACTATGGCTACACCTTC.